This T cell receptor beta chain derives from a study of CD8 T cells in Susac syndrome. The germline gives CDR1 MNHEY, CDR2 SMNVEV (reference sequence). V lost 6 bases, J lost 1 base, and 6 bases stayed unmatched. There are 15 residues in the CDR3. The RNA, about 0.5 to 1 ug, was put through reverse transcription using random hexamers. The CDR3 of TCR beta was amplified by immunoSEQ multiplex PCR across 54 Vbeta and 13 Jbeta. TCRdb fed the immunoSEQ multiplex PCR reads into MiXCR, producing one record per CDR3 protein. The table records around 130,000 distinct CDR3 sequences, 90% to 95% of them present only once.

The sequencing sample was made of CD4+ T cells from PBMCs. The chain is built from TRBV27 and TRBJ2-7, with 10 positions matching TRBD1. This sequence was found in a human donor in good health. The CDR3 bases are TGTGCCAGCAGGCGAGGGACAGGGGTTTCCTACGAGCAGTACTTC. Encoded protein: CASRRGTGVSYEQYF.